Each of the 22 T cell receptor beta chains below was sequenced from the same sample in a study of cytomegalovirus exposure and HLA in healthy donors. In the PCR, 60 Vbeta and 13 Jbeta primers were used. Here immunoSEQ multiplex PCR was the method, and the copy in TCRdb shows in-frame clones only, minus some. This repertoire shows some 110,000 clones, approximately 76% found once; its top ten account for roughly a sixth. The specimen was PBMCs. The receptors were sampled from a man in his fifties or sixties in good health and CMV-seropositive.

The CDR3 DNA follows: TGTGCCAGCAGCGGACATATTAATCAGCCCCAGCATTTT. Translated: CASSGHINQPQHF. The chain recombines TRBV7-2 with TRBJ1-5; maybe TRBD1 (5 bases). CDR1 is SGHTA, CDR2 FQGNSA, per germline. Trimming removed 5 bases at V and 4 bases at J, with 9 bases between. There are 13 residues in the CDR3.

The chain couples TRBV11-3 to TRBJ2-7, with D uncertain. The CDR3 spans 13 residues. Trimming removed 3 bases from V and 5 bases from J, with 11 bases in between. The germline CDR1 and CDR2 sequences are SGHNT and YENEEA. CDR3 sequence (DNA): TGTGCCAGCAGCTTCGGGTCTCCGAACGAGCAGTACTTC. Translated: CASSFGSPNEQYF.

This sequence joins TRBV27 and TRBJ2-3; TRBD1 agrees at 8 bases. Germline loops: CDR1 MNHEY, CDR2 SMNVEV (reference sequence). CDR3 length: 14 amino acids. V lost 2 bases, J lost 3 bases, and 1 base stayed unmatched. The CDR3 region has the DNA TGTGCCAGCAGTTTAAACAGGGGGACAGATACGCAGTATTTT. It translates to CASSLNRGTDTQYF.

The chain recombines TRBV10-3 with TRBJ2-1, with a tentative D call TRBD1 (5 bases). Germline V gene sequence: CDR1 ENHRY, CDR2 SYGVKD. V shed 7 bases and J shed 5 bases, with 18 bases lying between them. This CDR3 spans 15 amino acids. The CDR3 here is CAIMGLEGDNNEQFF. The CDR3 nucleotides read TGTGCCATCATGGGGCTGGAAGGGGATAACAATGAGCAGTTCTTC.

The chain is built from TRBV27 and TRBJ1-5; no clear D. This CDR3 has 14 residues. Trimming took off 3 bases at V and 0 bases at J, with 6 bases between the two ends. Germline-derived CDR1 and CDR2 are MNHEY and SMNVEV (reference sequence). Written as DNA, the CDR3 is TGTGCCAGCAGTTTCGGGATTAGCAATCAGCCCCAGCATTTT. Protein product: CASSFGISNQPQHF.

DNA of the CDR3: TGTGCCGTACAAGATCCCGGGACAACCAACGAGCAGTACTTC. The encoded protein is CAVQDPGTTNEQYF. The chain is built from TRBV6-5 and TRBJ2-5, with a weak D call TRBD1 (6 bases). The end of the DNA is better explained by TRBJ2-7, so the J call may be wrong. CDR1 is MNHEY and CDR2 is SVGAGI in the germline V gene. CDR3 size: 14 residues.

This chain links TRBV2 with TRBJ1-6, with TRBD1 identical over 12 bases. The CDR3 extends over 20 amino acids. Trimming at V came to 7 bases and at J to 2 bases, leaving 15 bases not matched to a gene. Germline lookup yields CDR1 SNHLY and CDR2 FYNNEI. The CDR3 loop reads CASNSIPGTGGSTYNSPLHF. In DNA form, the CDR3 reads TGTGCCAGCAACTCGATCCCCGGGACAGGGGGCTCTACCTATAATTCACCCCTCCACTTT.

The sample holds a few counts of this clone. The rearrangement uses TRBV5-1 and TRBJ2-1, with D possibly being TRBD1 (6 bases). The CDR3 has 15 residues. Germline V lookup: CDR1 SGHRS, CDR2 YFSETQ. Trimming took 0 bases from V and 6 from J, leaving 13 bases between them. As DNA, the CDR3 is TGCGCCAGCAGCTTGGTGCAGGGGCCGAGCAATGAGCAGTTCTTC. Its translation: CASSLVQGPSNEQFF.

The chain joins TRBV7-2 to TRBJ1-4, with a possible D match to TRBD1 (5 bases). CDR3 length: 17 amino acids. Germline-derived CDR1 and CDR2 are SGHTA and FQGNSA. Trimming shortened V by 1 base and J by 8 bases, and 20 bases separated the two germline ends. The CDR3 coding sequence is TGTGCCAGCAGCTTAGGAGGAGGGGCGAGGCTGAGGGAAAAACTGTTTTTT. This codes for CASSLGGGARLREKLFF. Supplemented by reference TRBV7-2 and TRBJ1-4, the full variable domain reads GAGVSQSPSNKVTEKGKDVELRCDPISGHTALYWYRQSLGQGLEFLIYFQGNSAPDKSGLPSDRFSAERTGGSVSTLTIQRTQQEDSAVYLCASSLGGGARLREKLFFGSGTQLSVL.

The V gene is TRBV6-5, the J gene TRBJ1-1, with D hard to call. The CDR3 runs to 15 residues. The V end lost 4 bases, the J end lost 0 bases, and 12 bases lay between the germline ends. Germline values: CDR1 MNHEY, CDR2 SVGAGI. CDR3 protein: CASSWAGIMNTEAFF. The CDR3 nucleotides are TGTGCCAGCAGTTGGGCGGGGATCATGAACACTGAAGCTTTCTTT.

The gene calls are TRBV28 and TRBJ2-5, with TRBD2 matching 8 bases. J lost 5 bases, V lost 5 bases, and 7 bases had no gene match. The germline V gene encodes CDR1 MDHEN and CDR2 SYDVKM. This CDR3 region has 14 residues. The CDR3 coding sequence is TGTGCCAGCAGTCCGGGACTAGAGACCGAGACCCAGTACTTC. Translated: CASSPGLETETQYF. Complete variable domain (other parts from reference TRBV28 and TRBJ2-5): DVKVTQSSRYLVKRTGEKVFLECVQDMDHENMFWYRQDPGLGLRLIYFSYDVKMKEKGDIPEGYSVSREKKERFSLILESASTNQTSMYLCASSPGLETETQYFGPGTRLLVL.

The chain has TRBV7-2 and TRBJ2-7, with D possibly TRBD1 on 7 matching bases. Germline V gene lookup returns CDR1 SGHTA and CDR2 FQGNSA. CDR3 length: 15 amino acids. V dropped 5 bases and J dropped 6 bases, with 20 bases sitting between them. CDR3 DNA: TGTGCCAGCAGCCCGGGGACAGTAGCGGTAGGCGAGCAGTACTTC. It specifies CASSPGTVAVGEQYF.

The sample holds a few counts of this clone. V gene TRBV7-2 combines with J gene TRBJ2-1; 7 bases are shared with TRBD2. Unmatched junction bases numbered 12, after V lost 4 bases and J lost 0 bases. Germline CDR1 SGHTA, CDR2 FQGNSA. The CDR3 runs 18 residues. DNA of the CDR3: TGTGCCAGCAGCTCCCAGGCGGGCGGGAGAAACTCCTACAATGAGCAGTTCTTC. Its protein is CASSSQAGGRNSYNEQFF.

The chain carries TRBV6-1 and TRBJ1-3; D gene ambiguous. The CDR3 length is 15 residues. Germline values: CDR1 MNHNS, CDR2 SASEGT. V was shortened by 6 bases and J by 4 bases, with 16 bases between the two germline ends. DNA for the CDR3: TGTGCCAGCAGAGATCCCGGACTGACGGGAAACACCATATATTTT. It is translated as CASRDPGLTGNTIYF.

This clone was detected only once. The CDR3: CASSDESNEKLFF. The CDR3 region has the DNA TGTGCCAGCAGTGATGAGTCTAATGAAAAACTGTTTTTT. The gene calls are TRBV2 and TRBJ1-4; no firm D call. The germline V gene encodes CDR1 SNHLY and CDR2 FYNNEI. The CDR3 runs to 13 residues. Trimming cost V 3 bases and J 3 bases, with 5 bases left between them.

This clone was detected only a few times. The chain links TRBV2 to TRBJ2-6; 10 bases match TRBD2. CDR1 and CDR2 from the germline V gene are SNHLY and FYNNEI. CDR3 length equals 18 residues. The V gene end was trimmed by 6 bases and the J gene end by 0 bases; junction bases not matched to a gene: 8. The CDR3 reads CASSAEAGGISGANVLTF. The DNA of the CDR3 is TGTGCCAGCAGCGCTGAAGCGGGGGGGATCTCTGGGGCCAACGTCCTGACTTTC.

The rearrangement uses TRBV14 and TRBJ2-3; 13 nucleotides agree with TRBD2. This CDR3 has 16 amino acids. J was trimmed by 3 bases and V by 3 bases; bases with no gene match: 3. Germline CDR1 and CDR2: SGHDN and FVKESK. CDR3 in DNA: TGTGCCAGCAGCCAGACTAGCGGGAGGATGACAGATACGCAGTATTTT. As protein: CASSQTSGRMTDTQYF. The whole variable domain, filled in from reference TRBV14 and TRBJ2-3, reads EAGVTQFPSHSVIEKGQTVTLRCDPISGHDNLYWYRRVMGKEIKFLLHFVKESKQDESGMPNNRFLAERTGGTYSTLKVQPAELEDSGVYFCASSQTSGRMTDTQYFGPGTRLTVL.

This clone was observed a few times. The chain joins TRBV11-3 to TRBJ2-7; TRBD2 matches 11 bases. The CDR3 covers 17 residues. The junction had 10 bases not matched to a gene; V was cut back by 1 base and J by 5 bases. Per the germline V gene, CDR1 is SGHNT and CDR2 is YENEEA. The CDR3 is CASSLGTSGLSGDEQYF. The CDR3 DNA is TGTGCCAGCAGCTTAGGGACTAGCGGGCTCTCGGGGGACGAGCAGTACTTC.

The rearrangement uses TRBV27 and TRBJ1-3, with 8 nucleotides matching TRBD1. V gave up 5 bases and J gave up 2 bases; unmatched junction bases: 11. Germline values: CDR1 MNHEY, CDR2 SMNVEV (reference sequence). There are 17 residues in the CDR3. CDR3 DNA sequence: TGTGCCAGCAGTGGGTGGACAGGGAGTTCTACTGGAAACACCATATATTTT. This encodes CASSGWTGSSTGNTIYF.

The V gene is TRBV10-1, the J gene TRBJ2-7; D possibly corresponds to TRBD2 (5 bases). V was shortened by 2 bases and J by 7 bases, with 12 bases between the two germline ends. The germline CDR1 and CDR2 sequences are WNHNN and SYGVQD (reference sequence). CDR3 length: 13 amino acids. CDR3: CASSEILSGEQYF. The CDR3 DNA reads TGCGCCAGCAGTGAGATCCTCAGCGGTGAGCAGTACTTC.

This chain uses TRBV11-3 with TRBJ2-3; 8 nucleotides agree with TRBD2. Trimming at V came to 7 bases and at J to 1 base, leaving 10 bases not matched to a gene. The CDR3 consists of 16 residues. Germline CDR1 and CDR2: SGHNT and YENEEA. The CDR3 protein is CASNVRGGARTDTQYF. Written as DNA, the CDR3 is TGTGCCAGCAACGTCCGGGGGGGGGCTCGCACAGATACGCAGTATTTT.

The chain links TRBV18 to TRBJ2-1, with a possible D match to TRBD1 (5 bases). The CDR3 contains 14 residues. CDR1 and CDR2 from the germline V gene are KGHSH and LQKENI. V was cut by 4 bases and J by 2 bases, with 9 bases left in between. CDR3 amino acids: CASSRKDTYNEQFF. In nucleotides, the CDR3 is TGTGCCAGCTCACGGAAGGACACCTACAATGAGCAGTTCTTC.